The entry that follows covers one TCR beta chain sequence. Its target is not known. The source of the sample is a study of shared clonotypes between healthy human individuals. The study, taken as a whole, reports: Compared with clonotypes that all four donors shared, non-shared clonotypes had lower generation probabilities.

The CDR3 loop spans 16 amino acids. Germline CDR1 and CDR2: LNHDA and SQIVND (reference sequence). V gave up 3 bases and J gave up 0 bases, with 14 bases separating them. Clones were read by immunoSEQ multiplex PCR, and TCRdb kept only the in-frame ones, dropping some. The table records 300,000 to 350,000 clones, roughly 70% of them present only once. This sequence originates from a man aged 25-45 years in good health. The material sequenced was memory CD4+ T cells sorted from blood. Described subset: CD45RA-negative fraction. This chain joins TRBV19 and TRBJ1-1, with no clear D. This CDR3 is CASSIAQTVLNTEAFF. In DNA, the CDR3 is TGTGCCAGTAGTATTGCGCAAACCGTCCTGAACACTGAAGCTTTCTTT.